The 16 T cell receptor beta chains below come from one sample, sequenced in a study of T cells expressing NK-cell markers. From its re-call of the 5' RACE reads, TCRdb lists each CDR3 protein once, without DNA. Its clone listing holds about 380,000 distinct CDR3 sequences. The sequencing input was blood T cells: a sorted CD56 or NKG2C T cell subset, CD4+ or CD8+ T cells, or bulk PBMC T cells (not recorded which). Receptors were obtained from a man aged 18-69 years in good health.

The chain joins TRBV3-1 to TRBJ1-2; there is no DNA to check the TCRdb D call of TRBD1. This CDR3 has 14 amino acids. The V gene's germline CDR1 is LGHDT and CDR2 YNNKEL (reference sequence). CDR3 loop: CASSSGQGVNGYTF.

This rearrangement joins TRBV27 to TRBJ1-4; TCRdb returns TRBD1, unconfirmable since there is no DNA. The CDR3 spans 15 residues. Germline V gene lookup returns CDR1 MNHEY and CDR2 SMNVEV (reference sequence). CDR3 protein: CASSPRQATNEKLFF.

This CDR3 reads CASRNGVSFSGANVLTF. This chain joins TRBV6-2 or TRBV6-3 and TRBJ2-6. Germline CDR1 MNHEY, CDR2 SVGEGT. The CDR3 contains 17 residues.

The chain is built from TRBV20-1 and TRBJ2-4; the D gene TCRdb calls, TRBD1, cannot be checked with no DNA. Germline lookup yields CDR1 DFQATT and CDR2 SNEGSKA (reference sequence). This CDR3 is 14 amino acids long. CDR3 region: CSARKTGPKNIQYF.

J is TRBJ2-5 and V is TRBV20-1; lacking DNA, the TRBD1 call made by TCRdb goes unchecked. Germline-derived CDR1 and CDR2 are DFQATT and SNEGSKA (reference sequence). The length of the CDR3 is 14 residues. The CDR3: CSASRWTEEETQYF.

The chain carries TRBV3-1 and TRBJ1-3. The CDR3 covers 16 residues. Germline CDR1 and CDR2: LGHDT and YNNKEL (reference sequence). The CDR3 here is CASSLGPIISGNTIYF.

This sequence joins TRBV11-1 and TRBJ2-3; TCRdb proposes TRBD2, but this gene call is untestable without DNA. The CDR3 length is 19 residues. Germline V gene lookup returns CDR1 SGHAT and CDR2 FQDESV (reference sequence). Here the CDR3 reads CASIPGGLAGSISTDTQYF.

The chain joins TRBV11-2 to TRBJ2-1; TCRdb lists TRBD2, though no DNA is available to test this call. The CDR3 extends over 19 amino acids. CDR1 is SGHAT and CDR2 is FQNNGV in the germline V gene. The chain's CDR3 is CASSLDGLAGAPSGNEQFF.

The chain joins TRBV3-1 to TRBJ2-2. Germline V gene data show CDR1 as LGHDT and CDR2 as YNNKEL (reference sequence). CDR3 length: 14 residues. CDR3 residues: CASRQRSSTGELFF.

The rearrangement links TRBV11-1 to TRBJ2-2. CDR1 and CDR2 from the germline V gene are SGHAT and FQDESV (reference sequence). CDR3 size: 11 residues. This CDR3 reads CASANTGELFF.

The CDR3 sequence is CSARGIQNQPQHF. The rearrangement uses TRBV20-1 and TRBJ1-5. Germline lookup yields CDR1 DFQATT and CDR2 SNEGSKA (reference sequence). This CDR3 has 13 residues.

This chain connects TRBV28 to TRBJ2-7; TCRdb designates TRBD1, a call that cannot be tested without DNA. Germline V gene sequence: CDR1 MDHEN, CDR2 SYDVKM. The CDR3 has 13 amino acids. The CDR3 region is CASSPGTRNEQYF.

This chain uses TRBV29-1 with TRBJ1-5; TCRdb outputs TRBD1, but without DNA this stays unchecked. Per the germline V gene, CDR1 is SQVTM and CDR2 is ANQGSEA. The CDR3 extends over 13 amino acids. The CDR3 reads CSVQGASNQPQHF. The variable domain in full, with the rest retrieved from reference TRBV29-1 and TRBJ1-5, is SAVISQKPSRDICQRGTSLTIQCQVDSQVTMMFWYRQQPGQSLTLIATANQGSEATYESGFVIDKFPISRPNLTFSTLTVSNMSPEDSSIYLCSVQGASNQPQHFGDGTRLSIL.

V gene TRBV19 combines with J gene TRBJ2-6; TCRdb's D call of TRBD1 is untestable without DNA. This CDR3 has 18 residues. The germline gives CDR1 LNHDA, CDR2 SQIVND (reference sequence). CDR3 sequence reads: CASTQRQGSFSGANVLTF.

The chain combines TRBV6-5 with TRBJ2-7; TCRdb names TRBD1, which stays unverified in the absence of DNA. This CDR3 comprises 15 residues. CDR1 is MNHEY, CDR2 SVGAGI, per germline. CDR3 in amino acids: CASSYWQGKVHEQYF.

The J gene is TRBJ2-6, the V gene TRBV5-1; TCRdb returns TRBD2, unconfirmable since there is no DNA. CDR3 length: 17 residues. Germline V gene data show CDR1 as SGHRS and CDR2 as YFSETQ. This CDR3 is CASSLVGRTSGANVLTF.